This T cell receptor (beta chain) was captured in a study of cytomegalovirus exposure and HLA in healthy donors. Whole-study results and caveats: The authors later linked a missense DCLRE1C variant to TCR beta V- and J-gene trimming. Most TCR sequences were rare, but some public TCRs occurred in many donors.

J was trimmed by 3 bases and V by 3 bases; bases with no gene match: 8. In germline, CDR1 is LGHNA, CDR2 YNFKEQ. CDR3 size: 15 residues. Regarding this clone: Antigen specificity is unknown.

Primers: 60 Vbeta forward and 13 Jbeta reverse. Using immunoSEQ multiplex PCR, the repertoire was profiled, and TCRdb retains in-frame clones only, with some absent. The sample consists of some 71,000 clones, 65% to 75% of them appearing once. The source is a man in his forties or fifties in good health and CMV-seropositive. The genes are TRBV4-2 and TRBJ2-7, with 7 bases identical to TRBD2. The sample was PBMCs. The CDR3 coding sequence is TGTGCCAGCAGCCAGTTAAGCGGGACCAACTACGAGCAGTACTTC. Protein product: CASSQLSGTNYEQYF.